This is a list of T cell receptor beta chains from one sample in a study of blood T cell repertoires in COVID-19. Libraries were prepared by immunoSEQ multiplex PCR; TCRdb keeps only in-frame clonotypes and omits some of them. The sample includes roughly 160,000 clones, approximately 90% seen only once; the top ten take about 4.9%. Sequenced: peripheral blood. These receptors all stem from a man between 18 and 35 years old with COVID-19, enrolled during active disease. Both conserved end residues are part of each CDR3. The order of the fields is CDR3 length, J gene, clone size, D gene, V gene, CDR3 protein, CDR3 DNA. A D gene is named only where the DNA matches it firmly. Only some rows state a clone size, as once, few, many or a class for expanded clones.

14	TRBJ1-5	.	TRBD1	TRBV24-1	CATSERQGNQPQHF	TGTGCCACCAGTGAACGACAGGGAAATCAGCCCCAGCATTTT
15	TRBJ1-2	.	TRBD1	TRBV28	CASLHRGQGAKGYTF	TGTGCCAGCCTCCATCGGGGACAGGGGGCGAAGGGCTACACCTTC
14	TRBJ2-1	.	TRBD2	TRBV18	CASSTSGIHNEQFF	TGTGCCAGCTCGACTAGCGGGATCCACAATGAGCAGTTCTTC
16	TRBJ2-2	.	.	TRBV9	CASSGGGGRFTGELFF	TGTGCCAGCAGCGGCGGGGGCGGGAGATTCACCGGGGAGCTGTTTTTT
15	TRBJ2-4	.	.	TRBV5-6	CASSWRGLAKNIQYF	TGTGCCAGCAGCTGGCGGGGCCTAGCCAAAAACATTCAGTACTTC
16	TRBJ2-1	.	TRBD2	TRBV19	CASSSGRDLVWDEQFF	TGTGCCAGTAGTAGCGGGAGGGATTTGGTGTGGGATGAGCAGTTCTTC
14	TRBJ2-1	.	.	TRBV15	CATSRVGGRTEQFF	TGTGCCACCAGCAGAGTCGGGGGGCGGACTGAGCAGTTCTTC
16	TRBJ2-2	.	.	TRBV4-1	CASSQEGSGDTGELFF	TGCGCCAGCAGCCAGGAAGGTAGCGGAGACACCGGGGAGCTGTTTTTT
14	TRBJ2-2	.	.	TRBV27	CASSYGISTGELFF	TGTGCCAGCAGTTACGGGATAAGCACCGGGGAGCTGTTTTTT
15	TRBJ1-2	.	TRBD1	TRBV27	CASSKLTGTNYGYTF	TGTGCCAGCAGTAAATTGACAGGGACTAACTATGGCTACACCTTC
17	TRBJ2-3	.	.	TRBV27	CASRDRLTGSFTDTQYF	TGTGCCAGCAGAGATCGCTTAACAGGGAGTTTCACAGATACGCAGTATTTT
13	TRBJ2-7	.	.	TRBV5-1	CASSLTRGYEQYF	TGCGCCAGCAGCTTGACCAGGGGCTACGAGCAGTACTTC
15	TRBJ2-1	.	TRBD2	TRBV3-1/TRBV3-2	CASSQASGSYNEQFF	TGTGCCAGCAGCCAAGCTAGCGGCTCCTACAATGAGCAGTTCTTC
16	TRBJ2-1	.	TRBD2	TRBV7-9	CATEQISAGAYNEQFF	TGTGCCACCGAGCAGATATCTGCGGGAGCCTACAATGAGCAGTTCTTC
17	TRBJ2-1	.	TRBD2	TRBV9	CASSDPLAGGEYNEQFF	TGTGCCAGCAGCGATCCGCTAGCGGGAGGAGAATACAATGAGCAGTTCTTC
16	TRBJ1-3	.	TRBD1	TRBV4-1	CASSHSQGESGNTIYF	TGCGCCAGCAGCCATTCACAGGGGGAGAGTGGAAACACCATATATTTT
16	TRBJ2-1	.	TRBD2	TRBV24-1	CATSVPTSGRTNEQFF	TGTGCCACCAGTGTCCCTACTAGCGGGAGGACCAATGAGCAGTTCTTC
17	TRBJ2-7	.	.	TRBV5-5	CASSRGTGGQSGYEQYF	TGTGCCAGCAGCAGGGGGACGGGGGGTCAAAGCGGCTACGAGCAGTACTTC
15	TRBJ2-2	once	TRBD2	TRBV5-4	CASSLVLRGAGELFF	TGTGCCAGCAGCTTGGTACTACGGGGGGCCGGGGAGCTGTTTTTT
16	TRBJ1-6	.	.	TRBV9	CASSLDSSVLSSPLHF	TGTGCCAGCAGCCTCGACAGTTCCGTCTTAAGTTCACCCCTCCACTTT
14	TRBJ1-4	.	.	TRBV9	CASSQQGGSEKLLF	TGTGCCAGCAGCCAGCAGGGCGGGAGTGAAAAACTGCTTTTT
14	TRBJ1-2	.	.	TRBV9	CASSVADGGYGYTF	TGTGCCAGCAGCGTAGCCGACGGCGGCTATGGCTACACCTTC
15	TRBJ1-4	.	TRBD1	TRBV5-5	CASSGFGTEREKLFF	TGTGCCAGCAGCGGTTTCGGGACAGAGCGAGAAAAACTGTTTTTT
11	TRBJ1-4	.	.	TRBV29-1	CSVEVYEKLLF	TGCAGCGTTGAAGTATATGAAAAACTGCTTTTT
15	TRBJ2-7	.	TRBD2	TRBV2	CASSPYSGIPLEQYF	TGTGCCAGCAGCCCATATAGCGGGATCCCTCTCGAGCAGTACTTC
16	TRBJ2-1	.	TRBD2	TRBV5-1	CASSFSASGIYNEQFF	TGCGCCAGCAGCTTTTCTGCTAGCGGGATCTACAATGAGCAGTTCTTC
15	TRBJ2-3	.	.	TRBV27	CASSFGGAGTDTQYF	TGTGCCAGCAGTTTCGGCGGGGCCGGCACAGATACGCAGTATTTT
12	TRBJ2-5	.	.	TRBV6-6	CASFGVRETQYF	TGTGCCAGCTTCGGGGTTAGAGAGACCCAGTACTTC
16	TRBJ1-5	.	TRBD1	TRBV13	CASSFKGARGNQPQHF	TGTGCCAGCAGCTTTAAGGGGGCGCGGGGCAATCAGCCCCAGCATTTT
14	TRBJ2-3	.	.	TRBV11-2	CASSLTGDTDTQYF	TGTGCCAGCAGCTTAACAGGAGACACAGATACGCAGTATTTT
16	TRBJ1-3	.	TRBD1	TRBV5-5	CASSWAQGAGGNTIYF	TGTGCCAGCAGCTGGGCGCAGGGGGCTGGAGGAAACACCATATATTTT
14	TRBJ2-7	.	TRBD2	TRBV28	CASRGLAGVYEQYF	TGTGCCAGCAGAGGGCTAGCGGGAGTCTACGAGCAGTACTTC
11	TRBJ2-7	.	TRBD1	TRBV30	CAWGTAYEQYF	TGTGCCTGGGGGACAGCGTACGAGCAGTACTTC
15	TRBJ2-3	.	TRBD2	TRBV4-3	CASSLLAGSGDTQYF	TGCGCCAGCAGCCTCTTAGCGGGATCAGGTGATACGCAGTATTTT
16	TRBJ2-7	.	.	TRBV6-6	CASRSTTGARGDEQYF	TGTGCCAGCAGGTCAACAACAGGGGCGAGGGGGGACGAGCAGTACTTC
14	TRBJ2-4	.	.	TRBV6-2/TRBV6-3	CASSRTLAKNIQYF	TGTGCCAGCAGCCGAACTCTAGCCAAAAACATTCAGTACTTC
15	TRBJ1-1	.	.	TRBV3-1/TRBV3-2	CASSPSGGLGTEAFF	TGTGCCAGCAGCCCAAGTGGAGGCCTTGGAACTGAAGCTTTCTTT
18	TRBJ2-1	.	TRBD2	TRBV24-1	CATSDLPGSGRAYNEQFF	TGTGCCACCAGTGATTTGCCGGGGAGCGGGAGGGCCTACAATGAGCAGTTCTTC
15	TRBJ2-3	.	.	TRBV29-1	CSVEGGPTRTDTQYF	TGCAGCGTTGAAGGGGGCCCTACGCGGACAGATACGCAGTATTTT
20	TRBJ2-2	.	TRBD2	TRBV4-2	CASSQGRGLAGGYSTGELFF	TGTGCCAGCAGCCAAGGTAGAGGACTAGCGGGAGGGTATAGCACCGGGGAGCTGTTTTTT
15	TRBJ2-5	.	.	TRBV7-6	CASSLGRSVGETQYF	TGTGCCAGCAGCTTAGGGCGTAGCGTAGGGGAGACCCAGTACTTC
15	TRBJ2-7	.	.	TRBV9	CASSVVGAATSEQYF	TGTGCCAGCAGCGTAGTGGGGGCCGCTACTTCCGAGCAGTACTTC
13	TRBJ1-2	.	.	TRBV7-8	CASSLPGNYGYTF	TGTGCCAGCAGCTTACCAGGAAACTATGGCTACACCTTC
14	TRBJ2-7	.	TRBD1	TRBV28	CASSVQGATYEQYF	TGTGCCAGCAGTGTACAGGGGGCCACCTACGAGCAGTACTTC
14	TRBJ2-2	.	.	TRBV28	CASGGPETAGELFF	TGTGCCAGCGGAGGGCCTGAGACGGCCGGGGAGCTGTTTTTT